This T cell receptor (beta chain) was documented in a study of cytomegalovirus exposure and HLA in healthy donors. Whole-study results and caveats: The listing of about 150 TCR beta chains classed them as cytomegalovirus-associated.

Trimming took off 4 bases at V and 5 bases at J, with 15 bases between the two ends. CDR1 is MDHEN, CDR2 SYDVKM, per germline. The CDR3 loop spans 14 amino acids. In the case of this clone: Its antigen remains unknown.

The PCR had 60 Vbeta and 13 Jbeta primers. Generated by immunoSEQ multiplex PCR, the TCRdb table keeps only in-frame clones and is missing some. The table has around 130,000 clones, roughly three quarters seen once. The receptor was isolated from a middle-aged woman in good health and CMV-seronegative. The sample consisted of PBMCs. The rearrangement links TRBV28 to TRBJ2-7, with a possible D match to TRBD2 (5 bases). DNA of the CDR3: TGTGCCAGCAGTTCCCCGGACTGGAACCACGAGCAGTACTTC. Its protein is CASSSPDWNHEQYF.